This TCR beta chain was profiled in a study of blood T cell repertoires in COVID-19. Study-level background: T cells, B-cell-depleted T cells, or PBMCs supplied cDNA or gDNA.

A single count supports this clone. The method was immunoSEQ multiplex PCR; TCRdb's version includes in-frame clones alone and lacks a portion of them. The sample has 200,000 to 250,000 clones; roughly four fifths are singletons. The CDR3 extends over 14 amino acids. Trimming shortened V by 0 bases and J by 5 bases, and 9 bases separated the two germline ends. The sequence was obtained from a woman aged 45-59 years with active or convalescent COVID-19. The V gene is TRBV5-7, the J gene TRBJ1-5; D is possibly TRBD1 (5 bases). Being an ORF, TRBV5-7 has a function that is uncertain. The sample comprised peripheral blood. CDR3 in amino acids: CASSLARADQPQHF. The CDR3 DNA follows: TGTGCCAGCAGCTTGGCCAGGGCGGATCAGCCCCAGCATTTT.